One T cell receptor (beta chain) is described in this entry. Its specificity is unknown. These data come from a study of cytomegalovirus exposure and HLA in healthy donors. For the study at large: Most genotyped donors, 65% to 85% of 398, had Caucasian-associated genetic ancestry. General study findings and limits: Other equally common chains were less clonally expanded than HLA-associated TCR beta chains, a later analysis showed. Compared with the roughly 700-donor mean, an Asian-associated ancestry cluster reportedly had fewer N-insertions, according to a later analysis. The sole available immune exposure information was CMV serostatus.

Germline lookup yields CDR1 LGHNA and CDR2 YNFKEQ. Trimming pared 2 bases from V and 2 bases from J, leaving 12 bases between. The CDR3 loop spans 15 amino acids. 13 Jbeta primers and 60 Vbeta primers were used for the PCR. Measured with immunoSEQ multiplex PCR; TCRdb has only the in-frame clones, and not every one. The table includes about 160,000 clones, 70% to 80% detected once. Sequencing was done on a sample of PBMCs. The receptor was isolated from a man aged 30-40 years in good health and CMV-seropositive. This chain joins TRBV4-2 and TRBJ1-2; no clear D. CDR3 DNA sequence: TGTGCCAGCAGCCAACCCAACGTTGGCAACTATGGCTACACCTTC. Protein: CASSQPNVGNYGYTF.